Reported below is one T cell receptor beta chain. The entry originates in a study of blood T cell repertoires in COVID-19. Study context: COVID-19 samples collected from the United States, Italy and Spain covered acute and convalescent phases. T cells, B-cell-depleted T cells, or PBMCs provided the cDNA or gDNA that served as material.

Authors' data handling: Reference gene primer amplification gave estimated nucleated cell counts. TCRdb keeps only in-frame clones here, not all; method: immunoSEQ multiplex PCR. Clone size and the V and J calls come from that table; the DNA yielded D and trimming. The top ten clones hold 4% of a sample with about 180,000 clones, around 89% of them seen once. The CDR3 spans 16 residues. The junction had 10 bases not matched to a gene; V was cut back by 4 bases and J by 6 bases. Per the germline V gene, CDR1 is MGHDK and CDR2 is SYGVNS. The sample taken for sequencing was peripheral blood. This receptor was obtained from a woman in her twenties or thirties with acute or convalescent COVID-19. This chain links TRBV25-1 with TRBJ2-1, with 9 nucleotides matching TRBD1. This CDR3 reads CASSADPRQGVNEQFF. The CDR3 bases are TGTGCCAGCAGTGCCGACCCGAGACAGGGGGTCAATGAGCAGTTCTTC.